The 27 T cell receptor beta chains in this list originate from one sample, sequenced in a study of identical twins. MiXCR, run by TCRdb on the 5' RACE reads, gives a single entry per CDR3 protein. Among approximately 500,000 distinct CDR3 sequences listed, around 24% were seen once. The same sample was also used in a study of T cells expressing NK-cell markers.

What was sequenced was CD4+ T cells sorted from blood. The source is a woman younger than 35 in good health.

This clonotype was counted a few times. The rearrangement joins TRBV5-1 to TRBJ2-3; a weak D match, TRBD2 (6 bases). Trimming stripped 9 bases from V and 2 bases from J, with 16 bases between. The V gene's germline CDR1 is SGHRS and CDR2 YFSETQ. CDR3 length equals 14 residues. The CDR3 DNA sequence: TGCGCCACCACACCGCGGGGAGACACAGATACGCAGTATTTT. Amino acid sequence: CATTPRGDTDTQYF.

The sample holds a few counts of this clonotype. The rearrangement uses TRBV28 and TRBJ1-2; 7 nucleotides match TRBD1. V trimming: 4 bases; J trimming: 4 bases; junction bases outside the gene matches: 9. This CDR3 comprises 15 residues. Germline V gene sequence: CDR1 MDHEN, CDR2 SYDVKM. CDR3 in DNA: TGTGCCAGCAGTTCCCCGACGGGACAGACCTATGGCTACACCTTC. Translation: CASSSPTGQTYGYTF.

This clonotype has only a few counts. The CDR3 protein is CASSPAGQSGYEQYF. In DNA form, the CDR3 reads TGTGCCAGCTCTCCCGCCGGCCAGTCGGGCTACGAGCAGTACTTC. The chain employs TRBV18 and TRBJ2-7; D unresolved. Trimming removed 6 bases from V and 3 bases from J, with 18 bases in between. Per germline, CDR1 KGHSH and CDR2 LQKENI. The length of the CDR3 is 15 residues.

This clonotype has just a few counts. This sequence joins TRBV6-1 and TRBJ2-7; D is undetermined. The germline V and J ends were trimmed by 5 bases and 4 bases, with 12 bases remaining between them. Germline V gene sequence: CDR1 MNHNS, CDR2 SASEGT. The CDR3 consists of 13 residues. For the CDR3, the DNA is TGTGCCAGCAGTACCCCCAGGAATTACGAGCAGTACTTC. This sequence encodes CASSTPRNYEQYF.

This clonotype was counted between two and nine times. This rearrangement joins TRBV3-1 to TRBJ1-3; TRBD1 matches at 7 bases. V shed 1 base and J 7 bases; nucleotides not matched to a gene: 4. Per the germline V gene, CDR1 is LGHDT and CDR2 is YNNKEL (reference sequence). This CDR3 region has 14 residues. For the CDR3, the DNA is TGTGCCAGCAGCCAAGCGACAGGGTGGAACACCATATATTTT. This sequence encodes CASSQATGWNTIYF.

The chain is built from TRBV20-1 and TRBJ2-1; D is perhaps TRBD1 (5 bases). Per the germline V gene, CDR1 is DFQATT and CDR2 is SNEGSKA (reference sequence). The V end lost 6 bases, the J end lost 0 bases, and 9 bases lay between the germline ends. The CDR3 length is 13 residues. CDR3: CSADSRSYNEQFF. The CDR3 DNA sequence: TGCAGTGCCGACAGTCGCTCCTACAATGAGCAGTTCTTC.

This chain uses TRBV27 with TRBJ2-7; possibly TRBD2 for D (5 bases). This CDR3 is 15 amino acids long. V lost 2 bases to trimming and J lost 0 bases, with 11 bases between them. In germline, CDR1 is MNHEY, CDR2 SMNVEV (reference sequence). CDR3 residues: CASSLTGSFSYEQYF. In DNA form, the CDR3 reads TGTGCCAGCAGTTTAACGGGGTCCTTCTCCTACGAGCAGTACTTC.

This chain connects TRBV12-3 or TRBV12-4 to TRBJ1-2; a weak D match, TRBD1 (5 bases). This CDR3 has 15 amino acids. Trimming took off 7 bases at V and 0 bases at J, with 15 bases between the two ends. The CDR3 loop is CASIQDRASNYGYTF. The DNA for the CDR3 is TGTGCCAGCATCCAAGACAGAGCTTCTAACTATGGCTACACCTTC.

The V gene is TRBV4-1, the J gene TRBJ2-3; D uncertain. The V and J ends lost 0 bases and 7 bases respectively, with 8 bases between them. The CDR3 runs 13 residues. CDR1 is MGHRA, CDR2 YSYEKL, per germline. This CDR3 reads CASSQDERNTQYF. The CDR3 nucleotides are TGCGCCAGCAGCCAAGACGAAAGGAATACGCAGTATTTT.

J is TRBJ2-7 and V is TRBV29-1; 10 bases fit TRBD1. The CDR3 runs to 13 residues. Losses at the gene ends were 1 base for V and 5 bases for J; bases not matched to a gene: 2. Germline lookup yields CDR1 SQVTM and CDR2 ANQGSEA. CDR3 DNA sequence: TGCAGCGTTGAAGGACAGGGGGCCGACGAGCAGTACTTC. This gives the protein CSVEGQGADEQYF.

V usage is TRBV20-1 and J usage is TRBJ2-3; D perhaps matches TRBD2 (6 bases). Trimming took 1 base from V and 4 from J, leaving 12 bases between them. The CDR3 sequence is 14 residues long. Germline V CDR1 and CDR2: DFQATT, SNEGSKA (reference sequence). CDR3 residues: CSARGSLAADTQYF. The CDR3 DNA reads TGCAGTGCTAGAGGATCGTTAGCGGCAGATACGCAGTATTTT.

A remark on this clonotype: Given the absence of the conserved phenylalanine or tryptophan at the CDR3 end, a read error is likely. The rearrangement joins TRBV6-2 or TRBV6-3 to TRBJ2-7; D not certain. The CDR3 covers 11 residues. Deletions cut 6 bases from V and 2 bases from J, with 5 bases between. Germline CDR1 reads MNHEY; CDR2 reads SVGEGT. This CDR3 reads CASRRAYEQYL. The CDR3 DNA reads TGTGCCAGCAGGCGAGCCTACGAGCAGTACCTC.

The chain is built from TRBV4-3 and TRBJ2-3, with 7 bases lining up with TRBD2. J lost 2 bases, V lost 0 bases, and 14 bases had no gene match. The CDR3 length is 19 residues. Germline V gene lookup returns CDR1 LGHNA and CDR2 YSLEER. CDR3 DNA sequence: TGCGCCAGCAGCCAAGATGTGGTAGCGGGCCTACTTTACACAGATACGCAGTATTTT. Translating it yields CASSQDVVAGLLYTDTQYF.

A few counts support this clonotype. In DNA form, the CDR3 reads TGTGCCAGCAGTTACTCACAGGGGACCTACAATGAGCAGTTCTTC. Translation: CASSYSQGTYNEQFF. The chain has TRBV6-5 and TRBJ2-1; 7 bases align to TRBD1. V lost 0 bases to trimming and J lost 2 bases; unmatched junction nucleotides: 1. The CDR3 contains 15 residues. Germline CDR1 and CDR2: MNHEY and SVGAGI.

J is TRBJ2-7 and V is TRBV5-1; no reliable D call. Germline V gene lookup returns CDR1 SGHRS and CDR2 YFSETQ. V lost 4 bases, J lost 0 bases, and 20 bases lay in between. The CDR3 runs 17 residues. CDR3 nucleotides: TGCGCCAGCAGCCCTCTTGCCGGCGGAGTATACTCCTACGAGCAGTACTTC. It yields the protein CASSPLAGGVYSYEQYF.

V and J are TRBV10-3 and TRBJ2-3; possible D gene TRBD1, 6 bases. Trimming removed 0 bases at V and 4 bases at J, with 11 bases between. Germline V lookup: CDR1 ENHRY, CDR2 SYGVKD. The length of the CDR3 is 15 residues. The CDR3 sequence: CAISESQRGSDTQYF. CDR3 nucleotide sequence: TGTGCCATCAGTGAGTCCCAGAGGGGGTCAGATACGCAGTATTTT.

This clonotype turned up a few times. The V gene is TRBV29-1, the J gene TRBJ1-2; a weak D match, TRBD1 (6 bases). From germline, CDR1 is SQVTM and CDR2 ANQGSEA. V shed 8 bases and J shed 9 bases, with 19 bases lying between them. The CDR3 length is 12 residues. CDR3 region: CSYGPGAFSYTF. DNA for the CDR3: TGCAGCTACGGCCCAGGGGCGTTCAGCTACACCTTC.

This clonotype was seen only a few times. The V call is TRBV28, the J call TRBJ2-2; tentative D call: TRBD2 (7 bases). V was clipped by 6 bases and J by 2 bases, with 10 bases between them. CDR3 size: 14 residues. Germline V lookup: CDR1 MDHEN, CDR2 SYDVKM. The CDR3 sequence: CASRGGGNTGELFF. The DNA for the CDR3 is TGTGCCAGCAGGGGAGGGGGTAACACCGGGGAGCTGTTTTTT.

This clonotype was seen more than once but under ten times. CDR3 loop: CASSLVLTVTSYNEQFF. The CDR3 DNA follows: TGTGCCAGCAGCTTGGTGCTGACCGTAACTTCGTACAATGAGCAGTTCTTC. This chain links TRBV5-8 with TRBJ2-1; D unresolved. The CDR3 loop spans 17 amino acids. V lost 0 bases and J lost 4, with 17 bases in between. The germline V gene has CDR1 SGHTS and CDR2 YDEGEE.

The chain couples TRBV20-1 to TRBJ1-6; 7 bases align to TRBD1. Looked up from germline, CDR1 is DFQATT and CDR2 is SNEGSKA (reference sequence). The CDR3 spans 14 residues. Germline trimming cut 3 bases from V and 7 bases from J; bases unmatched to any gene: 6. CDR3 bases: TGCAGTGCTAGTTGGGCAGGGGGGAATTCACCCCTCCACTTT. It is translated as CSASWAGGNSPLHF.

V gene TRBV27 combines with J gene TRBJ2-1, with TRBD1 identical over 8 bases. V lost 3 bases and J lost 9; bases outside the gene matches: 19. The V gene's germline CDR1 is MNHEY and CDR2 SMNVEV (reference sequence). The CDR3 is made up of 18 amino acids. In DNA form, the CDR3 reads TGTGCCAGCAGTTTTCTTTCCCTCGGACAGGGAGGTCATGGTGAGCAGTTCTTC. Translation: CASSFLSLGQGGHGEQFF.

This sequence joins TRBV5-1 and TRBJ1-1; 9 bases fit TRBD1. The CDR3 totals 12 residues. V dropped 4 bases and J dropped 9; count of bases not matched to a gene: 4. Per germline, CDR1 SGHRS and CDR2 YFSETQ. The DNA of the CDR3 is TGCGCCAGCAGCGCCGGGACAGGGAAAGCTTTCTTT. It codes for CASSAGTGKAFF.

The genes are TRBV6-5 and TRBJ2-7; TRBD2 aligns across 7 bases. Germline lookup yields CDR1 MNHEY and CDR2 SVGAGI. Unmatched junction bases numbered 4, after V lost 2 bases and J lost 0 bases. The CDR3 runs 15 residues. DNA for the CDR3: TGTGCCAGCAGTTACAGCGGGACGAGCTCCTACGAGCAGTACTTC. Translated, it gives CASSYSGTSSYEQYF.

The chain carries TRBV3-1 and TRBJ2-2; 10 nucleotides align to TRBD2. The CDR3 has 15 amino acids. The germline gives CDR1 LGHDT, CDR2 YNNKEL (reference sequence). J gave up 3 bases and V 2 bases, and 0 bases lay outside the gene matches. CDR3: CASSQLAGDTGELFF. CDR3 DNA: TGTGCCAGCAGCCAACTAGCGGGGGACACCGGGGAGCTGTTTTTT.

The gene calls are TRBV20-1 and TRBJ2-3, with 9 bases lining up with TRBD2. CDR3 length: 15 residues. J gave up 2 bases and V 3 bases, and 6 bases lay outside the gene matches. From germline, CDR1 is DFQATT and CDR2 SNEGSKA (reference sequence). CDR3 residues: CSASDAGGITDTQYF. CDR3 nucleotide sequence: TGCAGTGCTAGTGATGCGGGGGGGATCACAGATACGCAGTATTTT.

The CDR3 sequence is CSASYNRNGYNEQFF. Here the CDR3 DNA reads TGCAGTGCTAGTTATAACAGGAATGGGTACAATGAGCAGTTCTTC. The chain couples TRBV20-1 to TRBJ2-1; D perhaps matches TRBD1 (5 bases). V was pared by 3 bases and J by 4 bases, with 16 bases between. Germline-derived CDR1 and CDR2 are DFQATT and SNEGSKA (reference sequence). The length of the CDR3 is 15 residues.

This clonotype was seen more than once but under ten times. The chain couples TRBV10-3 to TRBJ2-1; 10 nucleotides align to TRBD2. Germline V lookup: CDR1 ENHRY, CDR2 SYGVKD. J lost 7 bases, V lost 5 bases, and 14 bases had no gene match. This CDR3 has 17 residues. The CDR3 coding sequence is TGTGCCATCAGTCATGGGTCCAGCGGGGGGGCCTGGAATGAGCAGTTCTTC. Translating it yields CAISHGSSGGAWNEQFF.